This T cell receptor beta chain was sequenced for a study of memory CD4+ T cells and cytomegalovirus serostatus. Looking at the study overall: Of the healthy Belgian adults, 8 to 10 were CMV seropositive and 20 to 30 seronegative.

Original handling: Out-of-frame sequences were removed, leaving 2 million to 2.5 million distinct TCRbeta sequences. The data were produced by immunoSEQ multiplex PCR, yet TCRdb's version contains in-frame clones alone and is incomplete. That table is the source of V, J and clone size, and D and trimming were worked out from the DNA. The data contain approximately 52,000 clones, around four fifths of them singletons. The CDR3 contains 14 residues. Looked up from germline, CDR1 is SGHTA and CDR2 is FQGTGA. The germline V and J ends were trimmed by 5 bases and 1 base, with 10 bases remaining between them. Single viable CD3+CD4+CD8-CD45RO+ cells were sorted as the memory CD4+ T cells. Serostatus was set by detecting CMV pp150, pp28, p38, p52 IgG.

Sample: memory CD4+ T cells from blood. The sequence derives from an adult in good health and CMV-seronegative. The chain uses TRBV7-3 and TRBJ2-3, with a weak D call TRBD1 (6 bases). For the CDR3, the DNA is TGTGCCAGCAGCCTACAGGGTGGCACAGATACGCAGTATTTT. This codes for CASSLQGGTDTQYF. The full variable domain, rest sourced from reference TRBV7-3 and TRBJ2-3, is GAGVSQTPSNKVTEKGKYVELRCDPISGHTALYWYRQSLGQGPEFLIYFQGTGAADDSGLPNDRFFAVRPEGSVSTLKIQRTERGDSAVYLCASSLQGGTDTQYFGPGTRLTVL.